Included here is one TCR beta chain sequence, with context. These data belong to a study of patients and donors after allogeneic stem cell transplantation. The CDR3 sequence is 16 residues long. Trimming shortened V by 2 bases and J by 1 base, and 14 bases separated the two germline ends. TCRdb fed the RT-PCR reads into MiXCR, producing one record per CDR3 protein. The profile shows hundreds of thousands of distinct CDR3 sequences, 16% of them singletons. This receptor was taken from a human donor who was either an allogeneic HSCT recipient or a stem cell or donor lymphocyte infusion donor (not recorded which). It is not recorded whose cells these are; they may come from a transplant donor. Sequenced input: blood, either unsorted or a sorted T cell fraction (not recorded which). This chain uses TRBV12-3 or TRBV12-4 with TRBJ1-1; no firm D call. The CDR3 here is CASSLRHGKGNTEAFF. In DNA form, the CDR3 reads TGTGCCAGCAGTTTACGGCACGGAAAGGGGAACACTGAAGCTTTCTTT.